The 26 T cell receptor beta chains given below trace back to one sample, sequenced in a study of regulatory T cells in long-lasting Graves disease. CDR3-region Arm-PCR and iRepertoire HTBI primers produced the TCR beta libraries. Each CDR3 protein gets one entry after TCRdb re-called the multiplex PCR reads with MiXCR. This table holds approximately 470,000 distinct CDR3 sequences, around 15% found once. Documented time point: newly diagnosed GD, antithyroid drugs for less than 3 months. The TCR library was prepared using RNA isolated from PBMCs. In addition, the sample was reused for a study of T cells in Graves' hyperthyroidism and ophthalmopathy.

The material was peripheral blood mononuclear cells (PBMCs), obtained at new diagnosis, from a patient treated with antithyroid drugs. These receptors were taken from a middle-aged man with Graves disease.

Many counts were recorded for this clonotype. CDR3 loop: CASSFFTDTQYF. In DNA form, the CDR3 reads TGCGCCAGCAGCTTTTTCACAGATACGCAGTATTTT. The chain links TRBV5-1 to TRBJ2-3; no reliable D call. The CDR3 totals 12 residues. Germline lookup yields CDR1 SGHRS and CDR2 YFSETQ. Trimming took 2 bases from V and 2 from J, leaving 3 bases between them.

The table lists this clonotype with many counts. CDR3 region: CSASGANSNQPQHF. The CDR3 bases are TGCAGTGCTAGCGGCGCGAATAGCAATCAGCCCCAGCATTTT. This chain connects TRBV20-1 to TRBJ1-5, with D unclear. This CDR3 contains 14 residues. Trimming took 3 bases from V and 0 from J, leaving 9 bases between them. The V gene's germline CDR1 is DFQATT and CDR2 SNEGSKA (reference sequence).

In the case of this clonotype: Given the absence of the conserved phenylalanine or tryptophan at the CDR3 end, a read error is likely. V is TRBV7-9 and J is TRBJ2-7; D unclear. The length of the CDR3 is 13 residues. Looked up from germline, CDR1 is SEHNR and CDR2 is FQNEAQ (reference sequence). V was clipped by 3 bases and J by 1 base, with 7 bases between them. CDR3: CASSFPGSYEQYL. CDR3 nucleotides: TGTGCCAGCAGCTTTCCCGGGTCCTACGAGCAGTACCTC.

This clonotype was observed a handful of times. The chain is built from TRBV7-9 and TRBJ2-3, with 8 bases fitting TRBD2. V dropped 1 base and J dropped 3; count of bases not matched to a gene: 6. This CDR3 region has 16 residues. Germline lookup yields CDR1 SEHNR and CDR2 FQNEAQ (reference sequence). This CDR3 is CASSLVISGTTDTQYF. The CDR3, as DNA: TGTGCCAGCAGCTTAGTTATTAGCGGGACGACAGATACGCAGTATTTT. The full variable domain, in which reference TRBV7-9 and TRBJ2-3 provide the parts outside the CDR3, is DTGVSQNPRHKITKRGQNVTFRCDPISEHNRLYWYRQTLGQGPEFLTYFQNEAQLEKSRLLSDRFSAERPKGSFSTLEIQRTEQGDSAMYLCASSLVISGTTDTQYFGPGTRLTVL.

There are many counts of this clonotype. J is TRBJ2-7 and V is TRBV18, with TRBD1 identical over 7 bases. Germline CDR1 KGHSH, CDR2 LQKENI. V was clipped by 8 bases and J by 5 bases; unmatched bases: 6. The length of the CDR3 is 12 residues. The CDR3 coding sequence is TGTGCCAGCAGCCGTCAGGGGGACGAGCAGTACTTC. Its protein product is CASSRQGDEQYF.

This rearrangement joins TRBV4-1 to TRBJ2-1; 11 bases are a match to TRBD2. The CDR3 spans 16 residues. The germline gives CDR1 MGHRA, CDR2 YSYEKL. V was clipped by 6 bases and J by 5 bases; unmatched bases: 9. CDR3 in DNA: TGCGCCAGCAGTATCTTGGGACTAGCGGATCACAATGAGCAGTTCTTC. Protein sequence: CASSILGLADHNEQFF.

V is TRBV19 and J is TRBJ2-6; D gene uncertain. V lost 7 bases and J 4 bases, leaving 14 bases between the germline ends. In germline, CDR1 is LNHDA, CDR2 SQIVND (reference sequence). The CDR3 is 15 residues long. The CDR3 DNA reads TGTGCCAGTAAGATAGGGTTCGCGGGGGCCAACGTCCTGACTTTC. Translation gives CASKIGFAGANVLTF.

This clonotype was recorded many times. The V gene is TRBV11-2, the J gene TRBJ2-5, with TRBD2 matching over 10 bases. The V segment lost 4 bases and the J segment 3 bases; nucleotides outside the gene matches: 2. Germline V lookup: CDR1 SGHAT, CDR2 FQNNGV. The CDR3 contains 14 residues. This CDR3 is CASSYSGRKETQYF. The CDR3 nucleotides are TGTGCCAGCAGCTATAGCGGGAGGAAAGAGACCCAGTACTTC. The full variable domain, in which reference TRBV11-2 and TRBJ2-5 provide the parts outside the CDR3, is EAGVAQSPRYKIIEKRQSVAFWCNPISGHATLYWYQQILGQGPKLLIQFQNNGVVDDSQLPKDRFSAERLKGVDSTLKIQPAKLEDSAVYLCASSYSGRKETQYFGPGTRLLVL.

This clonotype was counted ten times or more. The chain employs TRBV7-9 and TRBJ2-7, with 8 positions matching TRBD1. Germline CDR1 is SEHNR and CDR2 is FQNEAQ (reference sequence). J gave up 3 bases and V 5 bases, and 6 bases lay outside the gene matches. The CDR3 length is 14 residues. CDR3 nucleotides: TGTGCCAGCAGCCCCAGGACAGGGATCTACGAGCAGTACTTC. Translating it yields CASSPRTGIYEQYF.

This clonotype was recorded many times. The chain uses TRBV20-1 and TRBJ2-5, with D perhaps matching TRBD2 (6 bases). This CDR3 contains 15 residues. V lost 0 bases to trimming and J lost 7 bases, with 18 bases between them. In germline, CDR1 is DFQATT, CDR2 SNEGSKA (reference sequence). The CDR3 region is CSARDRAGSRVTQYF. CDR3 coding DNA: TGCAGTGCTAGAGATCGGGCCGGGAGTAGGGTGACCCAGTACTTC.

The rearrangement uses TRBV27 and TRBJ2-2; TRBD2 agrees at 8 bases. There are 17 residues in the CDR3. V was clipped by 5 bases and J by 6 bases; unmatched bases: 14. Germline CDR1 is MNHEY and CDR2 is SMNVEV (reference sequence). CDR3 DNA: TGTGCCAGCAGTAGGACTAGCCGGAGAGATTTTCCCGGGGAGCTGTTTTTT. Translating it yields CASSRTSRRDFPGELFF.

There are a few counts of this clonotype. The chain has TRBV29-1 and TRBJ2-7, with D uncertain. Trimming left V 0 bases short and J 5 bases short, with 8 bases between. The CDR3 runs 12 residues. Germline V lookup: CDR1 SQVTM, CDR2 ANQGSEA. This chain's CDR3 is CSVEDTDNEQYF. In DNA form, the CDR3 reads TGCAGCGTTGAAGATACCGATAACGAGCAGTACTTC.

The chain is built from TRBV7-2 and TRBJ1-4; D is ambiguous. CDR1 is SGHTA, CDR2 FQGNSA, per germline. The ends were cut back, 6 bases at V and 1 base at J, with 9 bases in the middle. The CDR3 is 14 residues long. CDR3 in DNA: TGTGCCAGCAGTGTGGGCCAAACTAATGAAAAACTGTTTTTT. It yields the protein CASSVGQTNEKLFF.

The V and J genes are TRBV7-9 and TRBJ1-2; D possibly corresponds to TRBD1 (6 bases). The V gene lost 4 bases and the J gene lost 5 bases, with 14 bases spanning the gap. CDR1 and CDR2 from the germline V gene are SEHNR and FQNEAQ (reference sequence). The length of the CDR3 is 14 residues. The CDR3 loop reads CASSSHRTVYGYTF. DNA for the CDR3: TGTGCCAGCAGCTCCCATAGGACAGTTTATGGCTACACCTTC.

This clonotype was detected a few times. The gene calls are TRBV13 and TRBJ2-1; 14 positions match TRBD2. Germline values: CDR1 PRHDT, CDR2 FYEKMQ (reference sequence). The CDR3 length is 17 residues. The ends lost 9 bases at V and 7 bases at J; junction bases unmatched: 14. The DNA of the CDR3 is TGTGCCAGTAGAGCATATGGGACTAGCGGGAGCTCGAATGAGCAGTTCTTC. It yields the protein CASRAYGTSGSSNEQFF.

V is TRBV7-2 and J is TRBJ2-1, with D unresolved. This CDR3 comprises 16 residues. With 5 bases removed from V and 0 bases from J, the gap between germline ends came to 14 bases. CDR1 is SGHTA, CDR2 FQGNSA, per germline. CDR3 DNA: TGTGCCAGCAGCCACTACTCGTCGAGCTCCTACAATGAGCAGTTCTTC. Translated, it gives CASSHYSSSSYNEQFF.

The rearrangement uses TRBV6-5 and TRBJ1-2, with D tentatively TRBD1 (5 bases). The CDR3 consists of 15 residues. Per the germline V gene, CDR1 is MNHEY and CDR2 is SVGAGI. Trimming cost V 2 bases and J 7 bases, with 17 bases left between them. CDR3 bases: TGTGCCAGCAGTTACCTCGGGGGAGGTGATGGTGGCTACACCTTC. Its translation is CASSYLGGGDGGYTF.

CDR3 amino acids: CSVERGYEQYF. CDR3 DNA: TGCAGCGTTGAGAGAGGCTACGAGCAGTACTTC. The chain uses TRBV29-1 and TRBJ2-7, with D uncertain. Germline V gene data show CDR1 as SQVTM and CDR2 as ANQGSEA. This CDR3 is built from 11 residues. Trimming removed 3 bases at V and 3 bases at J, with 6 bases between.

This clonotype came up many times. V is TRBV2 and J is TRBJ2-1; 8 nucleotides match TRBD1. The CDR3 consists of 17 residues. Germline CDR1 reads SNHLY; CDR2 reads FYNNEI. V shed 1 base, J shed 2 bases, and the junction held 7 bases outside the gene matches. The CDR3 DNA is TGTGCCAGCAGTGAAGAGGAATGGGACAGGCCCTACAATGAGCAGTTCTTC. Amino acids: CASSEEEWDRPYNEQFF.

This clonotype was counted at least ten times. This rearrangement joins TRBV28 to TRBJ2-1, with 8 bases aligning to TRBD1. TRBJ2-5 explains the end of the DNA better; the J call may be wrong. The germline V gene encodes CDR1 MDHEN and CDR2 SYDVKM. This CDR3 has 14 residues. The CDR3: CASSPDRGAKTQYF. The CDR3 DNA sequence: TGTGCCAGCAGCCCTGACAGGGGCGCAAAGACCCAGTACTTC.

Concerning this clonotype: A much larger clone differs by one base, so this may be a read error. The rearrangement uses TRBV6-2 or TRBV6-3 and TRBJ1-1; no reliable D call. From germline, CDR1 is MNHEY and CDR2 SVGEGT. The CDR3 consists of 13 residues. The CDR3 loop reads CASSYWSSTETFF. The CDR3 nucleotides read TGTGCCAGCAGTTACTGGTCCAGCACTGAAACTTTCTTT.

This clonotype was picked up a small number of times. The chain's CDR3 is CASSPSRLAGAFGEQFF. The CDR3 DNA reads TGTGCCAGCTCACCGTCCCGGTTAGCGGGAGCTTTCGGTGAGCAGTTCTTC. The rearrangement links TRBV18 to TRBJ2-1, with 9 positions matching TRBD2. CDR3 length: 17 residues. J was trimmed by 9 bases and V by 3 bases; bases with no gene match: 15. CDR1 is KGHSH, CDR2 LQKENI, per germline. Drawing the rest from reference TRBV18 and TRBJ2-1, the complete variable domain is NAGVMQNPRHLVRRRGQEARLRCSPMKGHSHVYWYRQLPEEGLKFMVYLQKENIIDESGMPKERFSAEFPKEGPSILRIQQVVRGDSAAYFCASSPSRLAGAFGEQFFGPGTRLTVL.

This clonotype was detected only a few times. The CDR3 sequence is CASSLTSGTFETQYF. DNA of the CDR3: TGTGCCAGCAGTTTGACTAGCGGGACTTTTGAGACCCAGTACTTC. The chain has TRBV27 and TRBJ2-5; 11 nucleotides agree with TRBD2. Unmatched junction bases numbered 5, after V lost 3 bases and J lost 5 bases. CDR3 length equals 15 residues. CDR1 is MNHEY and CDR2 is SMNVEV in the germline V gene (reference sequence).

This clonotype was recorded a few times. The CDR3 sequence: CASSIGGSGSSYNEQFF. Here the CDR3 DNA reads TGTGCCAGTAGTATAGGCGGTAGCGGGAGTTCCTACAATGAGCAGTTCTTC. The V and J genes are TRBV19 and TRBJ2-1, with TRBD2 matching over 9 bases. The CDR3 contains 17 residues. With V trimmed by 1 base and J by 1 base, 5 bases remained unmatched. Germline V gene sequence: CDR1 LNHDA, CDR2 SQIVND (reference sequence).

This clonotype was found a few times. This chain uses TRBV6-1 with TRBJ2-2; 10 positions agree with TRBD2. Germline CDR1 is MNHNS and CDR2 is SASEGT. The CDR3 loop spans 19 amino acids. V lost 2 bases and J lost 1; bases outside the gene matches: 10. For the CDR3, the DNA is TGTGCCAGCAGTGAAATTAGCGGGAGGAGACACCTGAACACCGGGGAGCTGTTTTTT. Its translation is CASSEISGRRHLNTGELFF.

Of note for this clonotype: One junction end does not reproduce the germline sequence, and a read error may be involved. CDR3 region: CASSRPFGPQHF. In DNA form, the CDR3 reads TGTGCCAGCAGCCGACCCTTTGGACCCCAGCATTTT. The chain has TRBV5-1 and TRBJ1-5; D gene unclear. The length of the CDR3 is 12 residues. CDR1 and CDR2 from the germline V gene are SGHRS and YFSETQ.